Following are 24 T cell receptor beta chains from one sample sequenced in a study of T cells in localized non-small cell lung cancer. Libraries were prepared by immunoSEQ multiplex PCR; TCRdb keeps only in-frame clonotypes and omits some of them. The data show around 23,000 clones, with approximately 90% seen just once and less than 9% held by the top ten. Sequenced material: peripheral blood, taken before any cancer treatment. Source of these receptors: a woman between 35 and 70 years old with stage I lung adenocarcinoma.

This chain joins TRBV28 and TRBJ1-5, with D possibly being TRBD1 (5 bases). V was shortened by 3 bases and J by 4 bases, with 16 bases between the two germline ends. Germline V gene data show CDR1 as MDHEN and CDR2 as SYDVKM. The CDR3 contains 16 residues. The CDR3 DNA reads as TGTGCCAGCAGTTTGTCGACAGCCGGTGAAAATCAGCCCCAGCATTTT. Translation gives CASSLSTAGENQPQHF.

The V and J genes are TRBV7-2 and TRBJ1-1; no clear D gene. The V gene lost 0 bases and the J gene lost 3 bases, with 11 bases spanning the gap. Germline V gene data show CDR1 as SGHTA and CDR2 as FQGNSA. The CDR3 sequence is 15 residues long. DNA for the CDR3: TGTGCCAGCAGCTTAGCTTACACGGCATACACTGAAGCTTTCTTT. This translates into CASSLAYTAYTEAFF.

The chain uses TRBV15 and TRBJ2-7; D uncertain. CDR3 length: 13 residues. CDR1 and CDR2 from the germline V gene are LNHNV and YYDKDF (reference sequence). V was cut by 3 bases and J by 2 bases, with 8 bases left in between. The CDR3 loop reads CATSRDQAYEQYF. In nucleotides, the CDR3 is TGTGCCACCAGCAGGGACCAGGCCTACGAGCAGTACTTC.

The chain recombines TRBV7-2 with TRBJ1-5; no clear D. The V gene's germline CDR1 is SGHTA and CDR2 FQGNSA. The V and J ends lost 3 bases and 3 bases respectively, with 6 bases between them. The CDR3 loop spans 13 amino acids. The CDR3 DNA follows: TGTGCCAGCAGCTTTGACGACAATCAGCCCCAGCATTTT. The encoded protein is CASSFDDNQPQHF. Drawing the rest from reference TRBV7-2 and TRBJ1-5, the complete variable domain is GAGVSQSPSNKVTEKGKDVELRCDPISGHTALYWYRQSLGQGLEFLIYFQGNSAPDKSGLPSDRFSAERTGGSVSTLTIQRTQQEDSAVYLCASSFDDNQPQHFGDGTRLSIL.

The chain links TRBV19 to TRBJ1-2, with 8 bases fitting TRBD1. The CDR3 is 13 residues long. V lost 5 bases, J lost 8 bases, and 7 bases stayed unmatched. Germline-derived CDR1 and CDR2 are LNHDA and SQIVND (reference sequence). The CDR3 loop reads CASSGQGAFGYTF. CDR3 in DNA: TGTGCCAGTAGTGGCCAGGGGGCCTTCGGCTACACCTTC.

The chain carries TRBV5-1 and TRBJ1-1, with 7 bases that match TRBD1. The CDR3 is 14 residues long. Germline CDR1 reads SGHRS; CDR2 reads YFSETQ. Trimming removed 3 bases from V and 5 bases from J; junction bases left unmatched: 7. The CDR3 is CASSSRTGGTEAFF. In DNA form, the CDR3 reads TGCGCCAGCAGCTCTAGGACAGGAGGAACTGAAGCTTTCTTT. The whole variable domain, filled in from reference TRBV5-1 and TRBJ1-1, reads KAGVTQTPRYLIKTRGQQVTLSCSPISGHRSVSWYQQTPGQGLQFLFEYFSETQRNKGNFPGRFSGRQFSNSRSEMNVSTLELGDSALYLCASSSRTGGTEAFFGQGTRLTVV.

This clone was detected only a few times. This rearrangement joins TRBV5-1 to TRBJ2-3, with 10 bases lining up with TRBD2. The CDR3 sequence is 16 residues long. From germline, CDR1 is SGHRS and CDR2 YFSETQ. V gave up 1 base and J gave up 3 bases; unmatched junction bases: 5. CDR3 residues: CASSLPSGGGTDTQYF. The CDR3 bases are TGCGCCAGCAGCTTGCCTAGCGGGGGCGGAACAGATACGCAGTATTTT. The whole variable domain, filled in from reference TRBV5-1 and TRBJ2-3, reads KAGVTQTPRYLIKTRGQQVTLSCSPISGHRSVSWYQQTPGQGLQFLFEYFSETQRNKGNFPGRFSGRQFSNSRSEMNVSTLELGDSALYLCASSLPSGGGTDTQYFGPGTRLTVL.

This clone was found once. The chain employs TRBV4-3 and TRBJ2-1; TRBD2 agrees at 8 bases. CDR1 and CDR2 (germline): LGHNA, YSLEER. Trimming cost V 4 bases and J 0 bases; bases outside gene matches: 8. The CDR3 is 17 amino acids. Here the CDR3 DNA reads TGCGCCAGCAGCCTATGGGCGGGGGGTAGCTCCTACAATGAGCAGTTCTTC. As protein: CASSLWAGGSSYNEQFF.

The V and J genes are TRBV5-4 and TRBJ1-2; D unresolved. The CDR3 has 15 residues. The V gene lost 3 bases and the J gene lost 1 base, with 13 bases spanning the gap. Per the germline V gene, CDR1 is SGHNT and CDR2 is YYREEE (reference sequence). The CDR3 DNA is TGTGCCAGCAGCTCGCGAACCACTCATAACTATGGCTACACCTTC. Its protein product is CASSSRTTHNYGYTF.

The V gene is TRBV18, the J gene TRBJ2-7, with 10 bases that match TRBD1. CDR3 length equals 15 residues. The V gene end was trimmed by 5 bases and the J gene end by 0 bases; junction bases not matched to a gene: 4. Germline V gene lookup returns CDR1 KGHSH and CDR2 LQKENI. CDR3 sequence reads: CASSSRTGGSYEQYF. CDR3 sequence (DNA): TGTGCCAGCTCATCACGGACAGGGGGCTCCTACGAGCAGTACTTC.

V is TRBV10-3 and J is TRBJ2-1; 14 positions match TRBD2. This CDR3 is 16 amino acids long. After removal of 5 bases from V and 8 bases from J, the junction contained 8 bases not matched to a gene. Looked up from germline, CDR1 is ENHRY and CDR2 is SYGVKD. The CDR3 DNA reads TGTGCCATCAGTAATGCCGGGACTAGCGGGAGACATGAGCAGTTCTTC. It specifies CAISNAGTSGRHEQFF.

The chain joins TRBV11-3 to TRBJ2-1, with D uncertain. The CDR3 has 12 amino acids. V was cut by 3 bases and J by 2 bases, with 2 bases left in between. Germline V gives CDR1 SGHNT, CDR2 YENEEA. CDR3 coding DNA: TGTGCCAGCAGCTTGCCCTACAATGAGCAGTTCTTC. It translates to CASSLPYNEQFF.

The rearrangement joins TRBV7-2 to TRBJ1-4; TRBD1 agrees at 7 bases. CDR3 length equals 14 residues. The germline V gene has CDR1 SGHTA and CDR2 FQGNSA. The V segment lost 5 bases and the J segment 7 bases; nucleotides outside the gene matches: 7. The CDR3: CASSPRQGGEKLFF. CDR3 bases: TGTGCCAGCAGCCCTAGACAGGGCGGTGAAAAACTGTTTTTT.

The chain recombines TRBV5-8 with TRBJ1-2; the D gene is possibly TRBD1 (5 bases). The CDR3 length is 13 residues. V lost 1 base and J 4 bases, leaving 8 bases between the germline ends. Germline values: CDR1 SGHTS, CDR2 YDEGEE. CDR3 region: CASSLRGPYGYTF. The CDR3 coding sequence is TGTGCCAGCAGCTTGAGGGGACCCTATGGCTACACCTTC. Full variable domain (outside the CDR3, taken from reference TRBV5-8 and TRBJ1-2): EAGVTQSPTHLIKTRGQQATLRCSPISGHTSVYWYQQALGLGLQFLLWYDEGEERNRGNFPPRFSGRQFPNYSSELNVNALELEDSALYLCASSLRGPYGYTFGSGTRLTVV.

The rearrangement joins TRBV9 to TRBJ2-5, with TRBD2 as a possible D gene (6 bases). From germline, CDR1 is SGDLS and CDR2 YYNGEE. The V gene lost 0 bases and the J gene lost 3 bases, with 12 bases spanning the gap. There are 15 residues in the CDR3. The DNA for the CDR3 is TGTGCCAGCAGCGTAGGAACTAGCCGAGAAGAGACCCAGTACTTC. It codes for CASSVGTSREETQYF.

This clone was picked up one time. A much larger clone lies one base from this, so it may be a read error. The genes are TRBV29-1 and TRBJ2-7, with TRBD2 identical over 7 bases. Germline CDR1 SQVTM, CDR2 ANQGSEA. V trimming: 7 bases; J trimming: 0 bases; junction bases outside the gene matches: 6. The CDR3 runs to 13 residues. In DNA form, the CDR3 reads TGCAGCGGTGTGGGGGGGGGCTCCTACGAGCAGTACTTC. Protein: CSGVGGGSYEQYF.

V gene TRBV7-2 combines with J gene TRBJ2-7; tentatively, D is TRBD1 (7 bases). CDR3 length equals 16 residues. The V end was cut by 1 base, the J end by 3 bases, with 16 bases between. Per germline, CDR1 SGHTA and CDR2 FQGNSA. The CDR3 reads CASSLVGQGGYYEQYF. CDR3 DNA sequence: TGTGCCAGCAGCTTAGTAGGCCAGGGGGGATACTACGAGCAGTACTTC.

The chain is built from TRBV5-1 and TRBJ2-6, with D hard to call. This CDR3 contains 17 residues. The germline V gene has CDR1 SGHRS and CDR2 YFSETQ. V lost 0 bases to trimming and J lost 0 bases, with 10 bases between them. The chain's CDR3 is CASSLEGSPSGANVLTF. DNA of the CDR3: TGCGCCAGCAGCTTGGAAGGCAGTCCCTCTGGGGCCAACGTCCTGACTTTC.

The CDR3 sequence is CASSLIGRNTEAFF. The CDR3 DNA follows: TGTGCCAGCAGCTTAATCGGCCGGAACACTGAAGCTTTCTTT. The chain couples TRBV11-2 to TRBJ1-1; D remains ambiguous. CDR1 and CDR2 from the germline V gene are SGHAT and FQNNGV. CDR3 length: 14 amino acids. V lost 2 bases to trimming and J lost 1 base, with 8 bases between them.

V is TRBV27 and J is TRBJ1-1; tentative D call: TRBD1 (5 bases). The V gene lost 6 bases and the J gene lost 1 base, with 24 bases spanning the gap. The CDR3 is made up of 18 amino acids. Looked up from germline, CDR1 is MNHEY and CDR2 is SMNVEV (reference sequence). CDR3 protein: CASRFPVLAGGKNTEAFF. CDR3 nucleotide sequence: TGTGCCAGCAGGTTCCCTGTTCTGGCGGGGGGAAAGAACACTGAAGCTTTCTTT.

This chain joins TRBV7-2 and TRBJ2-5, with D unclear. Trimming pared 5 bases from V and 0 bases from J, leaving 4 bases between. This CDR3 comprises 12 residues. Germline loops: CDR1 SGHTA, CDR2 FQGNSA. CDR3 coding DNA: TGTGCCAGCAGCCCGTACCAAGAGACCCAGTACTTC. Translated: CASSPYQETQYF.

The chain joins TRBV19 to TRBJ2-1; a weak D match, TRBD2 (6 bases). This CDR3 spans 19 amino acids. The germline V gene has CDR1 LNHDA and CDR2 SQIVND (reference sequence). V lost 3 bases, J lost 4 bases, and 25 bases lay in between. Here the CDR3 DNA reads TGTGCCAGTAGTATCTATTTAGTGTTGTCTAGCGCAGAATACAATGAGCAGTTCTTC. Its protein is CASSIYLVLSSAEYNEQFF.

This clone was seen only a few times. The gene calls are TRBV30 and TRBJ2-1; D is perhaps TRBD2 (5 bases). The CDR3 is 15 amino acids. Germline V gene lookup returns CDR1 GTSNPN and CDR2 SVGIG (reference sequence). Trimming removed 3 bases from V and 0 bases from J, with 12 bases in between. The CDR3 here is CAWSKRPSSYNEQFF. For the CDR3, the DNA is TGTGCCTGGAGCAAGCGGCCCAGCTCCTACAATGAGCAGTTCTTC.

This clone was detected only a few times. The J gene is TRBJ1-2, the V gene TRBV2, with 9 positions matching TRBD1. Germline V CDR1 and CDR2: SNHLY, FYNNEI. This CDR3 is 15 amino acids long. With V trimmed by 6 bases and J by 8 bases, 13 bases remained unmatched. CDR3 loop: CASSVLTGQGYGYTF. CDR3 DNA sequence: TGTGCCAGCAGCGTACTAACGGGACAGGGATACGGCTACACCTTC.